This T cell receptor beta chain is drawn from a study of blood T cell repertoires in COVID-19. As for the study in general: Sites across the United States, Italy and Spain contributed samples from acute and convalescent COVID-19. Nucleic acid was either cDNA or gDNA, and it came from T cells, B-cell-depleted T cells, or PBMCs.

Trimming left V 2 bases short and J 7 bases short, with 12 bases between. The germline V gene encodes CDR1 MNHEY and CDR2 SVGEGT. This CDR3 is built from 14 residues. Followed longitudinally, the Seattle patients had been enrolled during active infection. Authors' processing steps: Reference gene primer amplification gave estimated nucleated cell counts. Measured with immunoSEQ multiplex PCR; TCRdb has only the in-frame clones, and not every one. That table supplies the V and J calls and clone size; D and trimming were determined from the DNA. The sample has about 73,000 clones, over 60% seen once. This sequence joins TRBV6-2 or TRBV6-3 and TRBJ2-4; D is unresolved. The receptor's source is a man between 65 and 79 years old with COVID-19, enrolled during active disease. Sequenced material: peripheral blood. CDR3 DNA sequence: TGTGCCAGCAGTTACCTGTTAAGCCGGAACATTCAGTACTTC. Translated: CASSYLLSRNIQYF.